This TCR beta chain was captured in a study of blood T cell repertoires in COVID-19. In the study overall: Sites in the United States, Italy and Spain provided acute and convalescent COVID-19 samples.

Participants in the exposed group had met a COVID-19 case in the 2 weeks before joining the study. In the source study's methods: Estimated nucleated cell counts came from reference gene primer amplification. TCRdb's table, derived via immunoSEQ multiplex PCR, lists solely in-frame clones and lacks some. Clonal size and the V and J genes are those of that table, whereas D and trimming came from the DNA. The repertoire holds 240,000 or so clones, with over 80% as singletons. Per the germline V gene, CDR1 is SGHNT and CDR2 is YENEEA. V lost 4 bases to trimming and J lost 4 bases; unmatched junction nucleotides: 6. The CDR3 consists of 14 residues.

This receptor was identified in a man aged 45 to 65 who had been exposed to COVID-19. The chain links TRBV11-3 to TRBJ2-5; 7 nucleotides align to TRBD1. The specimen was PBMCs or T cells enriched from blood (not recorded which). The CDR3 DNA follows: TGTGCCAGCAGCTACACCGACAGGGCAGAGACCCAGTACTTC. Amino acid sequence: CASSYTDRAETQYF.